The source of this T cell receptor beta chain is a study of blood T cell repertoires in COVID-19. The method was immunoSEQ multiplex PCR; TCRdb's version includes in-frame clones alone and lacks a portion of them. This table holds roughly 220,000 clones, roughly 80% found once. This clone has just one count. The sample consisted of peripheral blood. This TCR was sampled from a man younger than 40 with active or convalescent COVID-19.

The DNA for the CDR3 is TGTGCCAGCAGCTACAGCGGCATTGAGCAGTTCTTC. It specifies CASSYSGIEQFF. This chain connects TRBV11-2 to TRBJ2-1, with D perhaps matching TRBD2 (5 bases). The V gene's germline CDR1 is SGHAT and CDR2 FQNNGV. V was cut by 4 bases and J by 9 bases, with 10 bases left in between. This CDR3 has 12 amino acids.